This entry concerns a single T cell receptor (beta chain). The CDR3 spans 17 residues. With 2 bases clipped from V and 6 bases from J, the junction kept 7 bases outside the gene matches. The germline CDR1 and CDR2 sequences are MDHEN and SYDVKM. PCR primers comprised 60 Vbeta and 13 Jbeta primers. The table came from immunoSEQ multiplex PCR; TCRdb's copy has only in-frame clones and leaves some out. The profile shows approximately 100,000 clones, about two thirds of them singletons. This entry is derived from a study of cytomegalovirus exposure and HLA in healthy donors. The chain joins TRBV28 to TRBJ2-1; TRBD2 matches at 13 bases. The clonotype originates from a boy between 5 and 17 years old in good health and CMV-seronegative. Sequenced input: PBMCs. CDR3 sequence: CASSLMTSGGYFNEQFF. The CDR3 DNA sequence: TGTGCCAGCAGTTTAATGACTAGCGGGGGGTATTTCAATGAGCAGTTCTTC.